The 15 T cell receptor beta chains given below trace back to one sample, sequenced in a study of blood T cell repertoires in COVID-19 (dated by TCRdb to about 2020). Receptors were amplified or captured by the immunoSEQ multiplex PCR assay. In TCRdb, the immuneACCESS table is reduced to in-frame sequences with V and J assigned. These tables do not hold every clone; where another copy was compared, an unresolved V gene accounts for under half, and the others remain unexplained. Here the sample has approximately 130,000 clones; around 87% occur a single time. Of the sample, more than 2% is held by the ten largest clones. The sample was peripheral blood. These receptor sequences come from a woman aged 45 to 65 with acute or convalescent COVID-19.

This chain uses TRBV7-3 with TRBJ1-3; TRBD1 might be the D (5 bases). This CDR3 has 15 residues. Germline V gene lookup returns CDR1 SGHTA and CDR2 FQGTGA. Between the trimmed V and J ends, which lost 5 bases and 2 bases, there was a span of 13 bases. Written as DNA, the CDR3 is TGTGCCAGCAGCCCGGCCGGGGGGGCTGGAAACACCATATATTTT. It translates to CASSPAGGAGNTIYF.

The chain couples TRBV4-3 to TRBJ2-3; 8 nucleotides align to TRBD1. After removal of 5 bases from V and 6 bases from J, the junction contained 4 bases not matched to a gene. The germline gives CDR1 LGHNA, CDR2 YSLEER. The CDR3 spans 13 residues. The CDR3 coding sequence is TGCGCCAGCAGCTCAAGACAGGGGGATACGCAGTATTTT. Its protein product is CASSSRQGDTQYF.

The CDR3 is CASSILPGNSPLHF. CDR3 coding DNA: TGTGCCAGTAGTATCCTCCCAGGGAATTCACCCCTCCACTTT. V is TRBV19 and J is TRBJ1-6; tentative D call: TRBD1 (5 bases). V dropped 3 bases and J dropped 7 bases, with 10 bases sitting between them. Germline assignment: CDR1 LNHDA and CDR2 SQIVND (reference sequence). The CDR3 length is 14 residues. The whole variable domain, filled in from reference TRBV19 and TRBJ1-6, reads DGGITQSPKYLFRKEGQNVTLSCEQNLNHDAMYWYRQDPGQGLRLIYYSQIVNDFQKGDIAEGYSVSREKKESFPLTVTSAQKNPTAFYLCASSILPGNSPLHFGNGTRLTVT.

This clone was recorded only once. This rearrangement joins TRBV3-1 (or the pseudogene TRBV3-2) to TRBJ2-3, with a tentative D call TRBD1 (5 bases). The CDR3 is made up of 13 amino acids. The germline V gene encodes CDR1 LGHDT and CDR2 YNNKEL (reference sequence). V was pared by 4 bases and J by 1 base, with 6 bases between. The CDR3 sequence: CASSLRGTDTQYF. CDR3 DNA: TGTGCCAGCAGCCTCAGGGGCACAGATACGCAGTATTTT.

This rearrangement joins TRBV10-3 to TRBJ2-7; possibly TRBD1 for D (6 bases). With 10 bases removed from V and 3 bases from J, the gap between germline ends came to 16 bases. This CDR3 comprises 13 residues. Germline values: CDR1 ENHRY, CDR2 SYGVKD. The CDR3 coding sequence is TGTGCCACCTTGGGGACATCGAACTACGAGCAGTACTTC. Encoded protein: CATLGTSNYEQYF.

Remarks on this clone: Other DNA sequences in this specimen translate into the identical CDR3. The CDR3 sequence: CASSPGVTGELFF. Here the CDR3 DNA reads TGTGCCAGCAGTCCGGGTGTCACCGGGGAGCTGTTTTTT. The chain combines TRBV6-2 or TRBV6-3 with TRBJ2-2; D is unresolved. The CDR3 totals 13 residues. Germline loops: CDR1 MNHEY, CDR2 SVGEGT. V lost 5 bases, J lost 4 bases, and 8 bases lay in between.

The CDR3 DNA follows: TGCGCCAGCAGCCGAAGTGACAGCTACGAGCAGTACTTC. Its protein product is CASSRSDSYEQYF. The chain carries TRBV5-1 and TRBJ2-7; D is perhaps TRBD1 (5 bases). V dropped 4 bases and J dropped 3 bases, with 11 bases sitting between them. The CDR3 covers 13 residues. Looked up from germline, CDR1 is SGHRS and CDR2 is YFSETQ. Together with reference TRBV5-1 and TRBJ2-7, the CDR3 gives the full variable domain: KAGVTQTPRYLIKTRGQQVTLSCSPISGHRSVSWYQQTPGQGLQFLFEYFSETQRNKGNFPGRFSGRQFSNSRSEMNVSTLELGDSALYLCASSRSDSYEQYFGPGTRLTVT.

V usage is TRBV7-8 and J usage is TRBJ2-1, with D perhaps matching TRBD1 (6 bases). The V gene lost 3 bases and the J gene lost 7 bases, with 19 bases spanning the gap. This CDR3 comprises 16 residues. CDR1 SGHVS and CDR2 FQNEAQ come from the germline V gene. CDR3 DNA sequence: TGTGCCAGCAGCTTCCGACAGACCAGGGGCGATAATGAGCAGTTCTTC. It yields the protein CASSFRQTRGDNEQFF.

This clone was counted between two and nine times. The chain has TRBV19 and TRBJ1-1; possibly TRBD1 for D (5 bases). V was shortened by 7 bases and J by 8 bases, with 20 bases between the two germline ends. The germline V gene has CDR1 LNHDA and CDR2 SQIVND (reference sequence). The CDR3 is 14 residues long. CDR3 nucleotide sequence: TGTGCCAGTAAAAAAAATCGGGAGGGGTGGGAAGCTTTCTTT. This gives the protein CASKKNREGWEAFF. The variable domain in full, with the rest retrieved from reference TRBV19 and TRBJ1-1, is DGGITQSPKYLFRKEGQNVTLSCEQNLNHDAMYWYRQDPGQGLRLIYYSQIVNDFQKGDIAEGYSVSREKKESFPLTVTSAQKNPTAFYLCASKKNREGWEAFFGQGTRLTVV.

The chain links TRBV7-3 to TRBJ2-1; D might be TRBD1 (5 bases). The germline CDR1 and CDR2 sequences are SGHTA and FQGTGA. The germline V and J ends were trimmed by 2 bases and 0 bases, with 11 bases remaining between them. The CDR3 sequence is 16 residues long. CDR3: CASSLQGLSSYNEQFF. As DNA, the CDR3 is TGTGCCAGCAGCTTACAGGGTCTTAGCTCCTACAATGAGCAGTTCTTC.

V usage is TRBV11-3 and J usage is TRBJ2-1, with D possibly matching TRBD2 (5 bases). CDR3 length: 12 amino acids. V dropped 5 bases and J dropped 5 bases, with 7 bases sitting between them. Germline CDR1 is SGHNT and CDR2 is YENEEA. CDR3 in amino acids: CASSQRDNEQFF. The DNA of the CDR3 is TGTGCCAGCAGCCAGAGGGACAATGAGCAGTTCTTC.

This clone was observed a single time. The chain carries TRBV9 and TRBJ2-7; 7 nucleotides match TRBD1. The junction had 7 bases not matched to a gene; V was cut back by 1 base and J by 3 bases. CDR1 and CDR2 from the germline V gene are SGDLS and YYNGEE. The CDR3 covers 15 residues. The CDR3 DNA follows: TGTGCCAGCAGCGTAACCCCAGGGGGTGGCTACGAGCAGTACTTC. Its translation: CASSVTPGGGYEQYF. The complete variable domain, with remaining parts taken from reference TRBV9 and TRBJ2-7, reads DSGVTQTPKHLITATGQRVTLRCSPRSGDLSVYWYQQSLDQGLQFLIQYYNGEERAKGNILERFSAQQFPDLHSELNLSSLELGDSALYFCASSVTPGGGYEQYFGPGTRLTVT.

This rearrangement joins TRBV15 to TRBJ1-1; possible D gene TRBD1, 5 bases. The germline CDR1 and CDR2 sequences are LNHNV and YYDKDF (reference sequence). With 3 bases removed from V and 3 bases from J, the gap between germline ends came to 23 bases. The CDR3 runs 18 residues. CDR3 sequence (DNA): TGTGCCACCAGCAGGTCTGGGACCTCGGACTATAGGTACACTGAAGCTTTCTTT. It encodes CATSRSGTSDYRYTEAFF.

V and J are TRBV6-1 and TRBJ1-1; D uncertain. Germline assignment: CDR1 MNHNS and CDR2 SASEGT. The CDR3 runs 16 residues. Between the trimmed V and J ends, which lost 1 base and 0 bases, there was a span of 12 bases. CDR3 coding DNA: TGTGCCAGCAGTGAAGTGAGGACGGAGGTGAACACTGAAGCTTTCTTT. Translated, it gives CASSEVRTEVNTEAFF.

This chain connects TRBV9 to TRBJ2-7; TRBD2 matches 13 bases. CDR3 length: 17 amino acids. From germline, CDR1 is SGDLS and CDR2 YYNGEE. The V gene end was trimmed by 4 bases and the J gene end by 2 bases; junction bases not matched to a gene: 9. The chain's CDR3 is CASSPWTSGSGAYEQYF. The CDR3 DNA reads as TGTGCCAGCAGCCCGTGGACTAGCGGGAGCGGGGCCTACGAGCAGTACTTC. The complete variable domain, with remaining parts taken from reference TRBV9 and TRBJ2-7, reads DSGVTQTPKHLITATGQRVTLRCSPRSGDLSVYWYQQSLDQGLQFLIQYYNGEERAKGNILERFSAQQFPDLHSELNLSSLELGDSALYFCASSPWTSGSGAYEQYFGPGTRLTVT.